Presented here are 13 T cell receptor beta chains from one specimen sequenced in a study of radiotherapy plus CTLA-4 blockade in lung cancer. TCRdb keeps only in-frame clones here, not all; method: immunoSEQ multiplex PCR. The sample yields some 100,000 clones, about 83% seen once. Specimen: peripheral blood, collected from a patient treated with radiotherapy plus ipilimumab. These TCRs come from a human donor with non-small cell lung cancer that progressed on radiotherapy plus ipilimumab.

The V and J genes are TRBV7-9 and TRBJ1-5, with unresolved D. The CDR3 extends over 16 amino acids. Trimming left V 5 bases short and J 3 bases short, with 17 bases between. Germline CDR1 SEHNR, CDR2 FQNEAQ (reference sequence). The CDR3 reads CASSPDGMTANQPQHF. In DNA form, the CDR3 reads TGTGCCAGCAGCCCAGATGGGATGACGGCCAATCAGCCCCAGCATTTT.

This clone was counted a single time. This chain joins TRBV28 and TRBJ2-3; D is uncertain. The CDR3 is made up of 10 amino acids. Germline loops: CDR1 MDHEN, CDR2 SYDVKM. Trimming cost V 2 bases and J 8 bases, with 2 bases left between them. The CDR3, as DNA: TGTGCCAGCAGTTTAGCTACGCAGTATTTT. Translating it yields CASSLATQYF.

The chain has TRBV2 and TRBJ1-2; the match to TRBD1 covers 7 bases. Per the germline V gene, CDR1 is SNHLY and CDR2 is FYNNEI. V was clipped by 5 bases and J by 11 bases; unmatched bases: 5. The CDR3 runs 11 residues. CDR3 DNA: TGTGCCAGCAGTATGGCAGGGGGGTACACCTTC. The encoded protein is CASSMAGGYTF.

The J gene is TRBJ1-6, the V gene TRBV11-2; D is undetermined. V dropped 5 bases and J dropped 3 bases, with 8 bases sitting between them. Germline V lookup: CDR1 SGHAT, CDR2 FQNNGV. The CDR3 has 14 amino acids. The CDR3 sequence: CASSTVSYNSPLHF. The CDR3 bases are TGTGCCAGCAGCACCGTGAGCTATAATTCACCCCTCCACTTT.

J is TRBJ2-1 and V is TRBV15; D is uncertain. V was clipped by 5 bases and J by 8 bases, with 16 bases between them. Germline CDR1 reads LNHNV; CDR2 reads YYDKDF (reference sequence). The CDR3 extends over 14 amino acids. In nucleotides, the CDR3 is TGTGCCACCAGCGACCTAGGCGCTCCCGATGAGCAGTTCTTC. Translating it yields CATSDLGAPDEQFF.

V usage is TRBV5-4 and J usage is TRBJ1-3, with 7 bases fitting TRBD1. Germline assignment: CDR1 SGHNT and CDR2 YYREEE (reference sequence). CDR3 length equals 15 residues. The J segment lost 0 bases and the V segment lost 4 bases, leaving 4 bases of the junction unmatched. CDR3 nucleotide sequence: TGTGCCAGCAGCCTACAGGGGCCCTCTGGAAACACCATATATTTT. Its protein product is CASSLQGPSGNTIYF. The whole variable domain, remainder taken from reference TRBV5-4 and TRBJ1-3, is ETGVTQSPTHLIKTRGQQVTLRCSSQSGHNTVSWYQQALGQGPQFIFQYYREEENGRGNFPPRFSGLQFPNYSSELNVNALELDDSALYLCASSLQGPSGNTIYFGEGSWLTVV.

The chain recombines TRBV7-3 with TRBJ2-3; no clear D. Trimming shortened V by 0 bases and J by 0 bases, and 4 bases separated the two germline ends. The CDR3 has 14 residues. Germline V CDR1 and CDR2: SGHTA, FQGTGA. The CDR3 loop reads CASSLTRSTDTQYF. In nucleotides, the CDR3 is TGTGCCAGCAGCTTAACCCGGAGCACAGATACGCAGTATTTT.

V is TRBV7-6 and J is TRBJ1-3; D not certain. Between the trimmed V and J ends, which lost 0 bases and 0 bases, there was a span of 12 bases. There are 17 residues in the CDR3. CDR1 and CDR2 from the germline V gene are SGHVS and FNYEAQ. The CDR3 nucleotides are TGTGCCAGCAGCTTAGCCCCCGGCGGGATCTCTGGAAACACCATATATTTT. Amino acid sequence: CASSLAPGGISGNTIYF.

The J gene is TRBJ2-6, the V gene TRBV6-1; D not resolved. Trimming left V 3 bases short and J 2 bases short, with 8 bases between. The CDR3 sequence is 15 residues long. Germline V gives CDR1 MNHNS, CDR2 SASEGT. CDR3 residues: CASSDSGTGANVLTF. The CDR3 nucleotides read TGTGCCAGCAGTGACTCAGGAACTGGGGCCAACGTCCTGACTTTC.

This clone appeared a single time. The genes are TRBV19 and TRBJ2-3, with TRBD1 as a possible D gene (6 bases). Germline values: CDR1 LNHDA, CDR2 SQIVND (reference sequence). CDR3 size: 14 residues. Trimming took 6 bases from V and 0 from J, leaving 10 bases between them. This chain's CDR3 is CASRTGPSTDTQYF. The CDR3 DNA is TGTGCCAGTAGGACAGGCCCGAGCACAGATACGCAGTATTTT. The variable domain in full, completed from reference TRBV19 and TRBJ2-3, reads DGGITQSPKYLFRKEGQNVTLSCEQNLNHDAMYWYRQDPGQGLRLIYYSQIVNDFQKGDIAEGYSVSREKKESFPLTVTSAQKNPTAFYLCASRTGPSTDTQYFGPGTRLTVL.

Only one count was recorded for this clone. The CDR3 loop is CASSAESYEQYF. DNA for the CDR3: TGTGCCAGCAGCGCGGAGTCCTACGAGCAGTACTTC. The genes are TRBV5-4 and TRBJ2-7; D is uncertain. This CDR3 has 12 residues. Germline V lookup: CDR1 SGHNT, CDR2 YYREEE (reference sequence). Trimming took off 4 bases at V and 1 base at J, with 6 bases between the two ends.

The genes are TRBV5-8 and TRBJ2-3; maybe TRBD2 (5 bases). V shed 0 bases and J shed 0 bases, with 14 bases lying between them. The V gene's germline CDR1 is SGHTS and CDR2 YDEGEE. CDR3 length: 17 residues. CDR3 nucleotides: TGTGCCAGCAGCTTGGATGGGAGCGCCTCTAGCACAGATACGCAGTATTTT. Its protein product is CASSLDGSASSTDTQYF.

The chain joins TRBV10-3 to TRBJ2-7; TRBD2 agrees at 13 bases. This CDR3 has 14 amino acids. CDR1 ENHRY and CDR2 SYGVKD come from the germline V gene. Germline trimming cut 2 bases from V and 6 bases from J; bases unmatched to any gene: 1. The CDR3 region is CAISERTSGSEQYF. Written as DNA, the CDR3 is TGTGCCATCAGTGAGCGGACTAGCGGGAGCGAGCAGTACTTC.